This TCR beta chain appears in the sequencing data of a study of shared clonotypes between healthy human individuals (dated by TCRdb to about 2020). Background on the whole study: The cohort comprised a couple of women and a few men aged 18 to 49 years. Per donor, three plates each were used for CD4 naive and CD4 memory, two for CD8 naive, and one for CD8 memory. To estimate repertoire size and how much clonotype sharing occurs between individuals, the study deeply sequenced the blood TCR repertoires of several healthy adults. Different laboratories and diverse techniques were used to prepare libraries and sequence TCR repertoires, to increase sequencing depth and limit assay-specific biases. Each donor's leukapheresis produced roughly between about 0.9 and 9.5 billion PBMCs.

Healthy HIV-negative adults with no recently reported acute infections or vaccinations were included as donors. Only Caucasian adults living in Nashville, Tennessee, USA were represented among the donors. CD4+ T cells were enriched by magnetic negative selection; naive cells were then positively selected on CD45RA, and the negative fraction formed the memory subset. Blood was collected by leukapheresis, and PBMCs were isolated by Ficoll-Histopaque density gradient centrifugation and then cryopreserved in liquid nitrogen vapor phase. Purity and quantity of every magnetically sorted T cell population were checked by analytical flow cytometry. Each sorted fraction had its genomic DNA isolated and then quantified by UV absorbance on a Nanodrop 2000c. Worth noting for this clone: No antigen is known for it. The sample holds no much larger clone one base away, and base qualities are not on file.

TCR CDR3 regions were amplified from genomic DNA by multiplex PCR using the deep immunoSEQ assay. For each cell subset, the extracted genomic DNA was distributed evenly across all wells of several immunoSEQ 96-well plates, and each plate served as one replicate. Each replicate PCR for sorted subsets received 200 ng genomic DNA, equal to 28,000 or so T cell genomes. Purified libraries were measured with a Qubit 3.0 fluorometer, size-checked on a Bioanalyzer 2100, and measured again with the KAPA Library Quantification kit. Each immunoSEQ 96-well plate was sequenced on its own single-read 150-cycle Illumina NextSeq 550 flow cell. The paper's data handling went like this. Because only junctional sequences without quality scores were contained in the immunoSEQ output, filtering matching that applied to full-length reads could not be performed. Sequences were annotated with PyIR, a Python wrapper for IgBLAST v1.9, using IMGT germline references to assign V/J genes and CDR3. Any read was removed if the V/J assignment was weak (E-value above 1e-6), the CDR3 was missing, or the read contained stop codons, out-of-frame junctions, or ambiguous translated residues. A V3J clonotype was defined by an identical inferred V gene, J gene, and CDR3 amino acid sequence. Percentage overlap between repertoires was calculated by dividing the number of shared unique clonotypes by the size of the smaller repertoire. RTK rarefaction, the Chao1 estimator, and Recon v2.1 estimates of unobserved clonotypes were used to assess repertoire richness. Generation probabilities were computed with OLGA for all TCRbeta clonotypes obtained by the gDNA method from several donors. What TCRdb holds here is the immuneACCESS table cut down to in-frame rearrangements. Part of the clones is not present; checked against another copy, under half of the missing clones reflect an unresolved V gene, and the others are unexplained. That table gives V, J and clone size, and the DNA gave D and trimming. Recorded for this sample are more than 1.2 million clones; less than 99% of them occurred a single time. Roughly 0.36% of the sample lies in the top ten.

Study-wide findings and limitations: Even with the large sequencing depth, rarefaction of the sorted-subset datasets indicated that sequencing was incomplete. Compared with non-shared clonotypes, the clonotypes found in all four sorted-subset donors had higher generation probabilities. The small number of donors limited the genetic and exposure-history diversity represented. When several donors were compared, the shared fraction of clonotypes was around 5.1% for naive CD4, around 4% for naive CD8, 2.3% for memory CD4, and around 0.4% for memory CD8. Pairwise subsampling led to the expectation that sequencing depth would affect the degree of clonotype sharing among donors. Sampling was limited to blood, and TCR repertoires in tissue likely differ from TCR repertoires in blood. Larger estimated clonotype richness was generally found for naive subsets than for memory subsets.

The clonotype originates from a man aged 25-45 years in good health. The source material was naive CD4+ T cells sorted from blood. The sample's cell subset or site label, in plain terms: CD45RA+ positively selected.

The CDR3 has the sequence CASSLEAGRYYSNQPQHF. Here is the DNA: TGTGCCAGCAGCTTAGAGGCAGGGAGATACTATAGCAATCAGCCCCAGCATTTT. Here the chain combines TRBV7-8 and TRBJ1-5; tentative D gene TRBD1, with 5 bases matching. Trimming takes 1 base from V and 0 bases from J, and the germline ends sit 16 bases apart. CDR1 and CDR2, looked up from the germline V gene, are SGHVS and FQNEAQ. Measured from the cysteine to the phenylalanine, the CDR3 is 18 residues long. Here the CDR3 DNA is all that survives: 54 bases in frame from base 1.